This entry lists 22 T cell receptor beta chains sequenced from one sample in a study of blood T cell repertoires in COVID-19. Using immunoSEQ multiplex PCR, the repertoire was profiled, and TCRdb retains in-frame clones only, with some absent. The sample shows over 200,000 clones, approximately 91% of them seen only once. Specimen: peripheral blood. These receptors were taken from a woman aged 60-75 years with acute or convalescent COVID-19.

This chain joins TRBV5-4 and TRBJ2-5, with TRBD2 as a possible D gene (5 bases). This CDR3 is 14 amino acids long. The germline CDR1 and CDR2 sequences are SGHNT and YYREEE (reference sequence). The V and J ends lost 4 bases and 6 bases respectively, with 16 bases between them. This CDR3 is CASSRDLGEKTQYF. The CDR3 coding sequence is TGTGCCAGCAGCCGGGATCTTGGTGAAAAGACCCAGTACTTC.

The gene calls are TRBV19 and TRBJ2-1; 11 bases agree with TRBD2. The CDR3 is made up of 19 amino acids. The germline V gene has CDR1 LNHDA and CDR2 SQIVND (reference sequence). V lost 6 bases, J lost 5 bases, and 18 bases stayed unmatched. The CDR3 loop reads CASSITGRIAGGPNNEQFF. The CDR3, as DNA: TGTGCCAGTAGCATTACAGGACGTATAGCGGGAGGGCCCAACAATGAGCAGTTCTTC.

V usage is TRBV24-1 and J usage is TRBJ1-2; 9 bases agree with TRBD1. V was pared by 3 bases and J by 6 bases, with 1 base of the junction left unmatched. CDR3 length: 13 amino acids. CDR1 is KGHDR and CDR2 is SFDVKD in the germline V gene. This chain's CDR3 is CATSDRTGDGYTF. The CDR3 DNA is TGTGCCACCAGTGATCGGACAGGGGATGGCTACACCTTC.

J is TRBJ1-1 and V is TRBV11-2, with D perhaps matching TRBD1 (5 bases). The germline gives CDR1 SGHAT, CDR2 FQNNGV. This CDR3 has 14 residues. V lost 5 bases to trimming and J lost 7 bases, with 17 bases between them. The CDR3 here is CASSPTRDSLEAFF. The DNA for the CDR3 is TGTGCCAGCAGCCCAACCAGGGATTCCCTTGAAGCTTTCTTT.

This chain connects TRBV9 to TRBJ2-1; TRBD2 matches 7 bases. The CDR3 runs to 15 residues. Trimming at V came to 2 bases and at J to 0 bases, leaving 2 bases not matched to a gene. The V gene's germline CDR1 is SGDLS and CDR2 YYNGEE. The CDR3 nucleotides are TGTGCCAGCAGCGTTGGGGACTACTCCTACAATGAGCAGTTCTTC. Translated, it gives CASSVGDYSYNEQFF.

The CDR3 loop is CASRGGFGTYEQYF. CDR3 coding DNA: TGTGCCAGCAGAGGGGGCTTCGGAACCTACGAGCAGTACTTC. The chain is built from TRBV7-2 and TRBJ2-7, with 7 positions matching TRBD1. Trimming cost V 6 bases and J 2 bases; bases outside gene matches: 7. The germline gives CDR1 SGHTA, CDR2 FQGNSA. The CDR3 sequence is 14 residues long. Filled out from reference TRBV7-2 and TRBJ2-7, the complete variable domain reads GAGVSQSPSNKVTEKGKDVELRCDPISGHTALYWYRQSLGQGLEFLIYFQGNSAPDKSGLPSDRFSAERTGGSVSTLTIQRTQQEDSAVYLCASRGGFGTYEQYFGPGTRLTVT.

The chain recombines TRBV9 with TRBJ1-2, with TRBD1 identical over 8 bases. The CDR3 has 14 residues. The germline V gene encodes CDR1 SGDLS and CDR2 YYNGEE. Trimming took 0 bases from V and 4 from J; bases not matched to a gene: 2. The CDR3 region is CASSVDRGGYGYTF. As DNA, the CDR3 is TGTGCCAGCAGCGTAGACAGGGGGGGCTATGGCTACACCTTC.

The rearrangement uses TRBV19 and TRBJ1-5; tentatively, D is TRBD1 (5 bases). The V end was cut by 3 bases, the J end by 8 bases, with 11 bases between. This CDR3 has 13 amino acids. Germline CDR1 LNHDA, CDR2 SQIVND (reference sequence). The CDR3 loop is CASSIGVREPQHF. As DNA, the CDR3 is TGTGCCAGTAGTATTGGGGTCAGGGAGCCCCAGCATTTT.

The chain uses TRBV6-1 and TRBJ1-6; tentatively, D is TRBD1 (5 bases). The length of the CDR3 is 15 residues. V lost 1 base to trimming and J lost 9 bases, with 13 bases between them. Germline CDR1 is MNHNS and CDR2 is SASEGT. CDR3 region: CASSEGEMGGSPLHF. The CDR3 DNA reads TGTGCCAGCAGTGAAGGTGAAATGGGGGGTTCACCCCTCCACTTT.

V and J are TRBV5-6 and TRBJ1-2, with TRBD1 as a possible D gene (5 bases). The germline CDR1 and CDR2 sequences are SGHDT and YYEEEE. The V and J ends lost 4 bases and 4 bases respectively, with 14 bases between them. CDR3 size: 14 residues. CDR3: CASSLGDRGYGYTF. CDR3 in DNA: TGTGCCAGCAGCCTGGGAGACAGAGGCTATGGCTACACCTTC.

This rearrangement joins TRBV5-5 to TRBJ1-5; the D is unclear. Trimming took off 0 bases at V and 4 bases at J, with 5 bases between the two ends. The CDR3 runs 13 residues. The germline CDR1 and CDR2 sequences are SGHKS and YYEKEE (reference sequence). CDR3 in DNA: TGTGCCAGCAGCTTGGGGCAGAATCAGCCCCAGCATTTT. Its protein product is CASSLGQNQPQHF.

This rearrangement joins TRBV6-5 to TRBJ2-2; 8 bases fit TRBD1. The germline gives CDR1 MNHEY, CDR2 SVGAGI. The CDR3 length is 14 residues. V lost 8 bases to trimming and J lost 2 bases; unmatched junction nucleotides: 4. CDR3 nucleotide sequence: TGTGCCAGCGGGGACAGGAGCAACACCGGGGAGCTGTTTTTT. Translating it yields CASGDRSNTGELFF.

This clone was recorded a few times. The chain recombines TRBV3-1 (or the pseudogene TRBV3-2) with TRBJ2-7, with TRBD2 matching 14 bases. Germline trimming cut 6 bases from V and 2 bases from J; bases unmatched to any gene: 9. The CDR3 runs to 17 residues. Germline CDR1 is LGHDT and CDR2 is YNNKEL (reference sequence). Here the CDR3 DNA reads TGTGCCAGCAGGGGGACTAGCGGGAGTAATCCGCCCTACGAGCAGTACTTC. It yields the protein CASRGTSGSNPPYEQYF.

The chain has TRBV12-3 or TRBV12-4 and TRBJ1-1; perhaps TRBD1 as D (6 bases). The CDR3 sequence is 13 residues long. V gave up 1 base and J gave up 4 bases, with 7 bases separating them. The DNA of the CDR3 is TGTGCCAGCAGTTTAGGGGACACCACTGAAGCTTTCTTT. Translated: CASSLGDTTEAFF.

The CDR3 DNA reads as TGTGCCAGCAGCCCCGAACGGACTGAAGCTTTCTTT. It codes for CASSPERTEAFF. This rearrangement joins TRBV6-6 to TRBJ1-1; D gene uncertain. Germline CDR1 and CDR2: MNHNY and SVGAGI (reference sequence). The CDR3 sequence is 12 residues long. With 6 bases removed from V and 5 bases from J, the gap between germline ends came to 10 bases.

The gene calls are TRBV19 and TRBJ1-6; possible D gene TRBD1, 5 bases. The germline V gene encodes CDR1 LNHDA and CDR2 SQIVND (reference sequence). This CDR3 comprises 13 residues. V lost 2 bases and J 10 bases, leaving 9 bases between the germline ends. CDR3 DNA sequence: TGTGCCAGTAGTATATGGGGCACGTCACCCCTCCACTTT. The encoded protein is CASSIWGTSPLHF.

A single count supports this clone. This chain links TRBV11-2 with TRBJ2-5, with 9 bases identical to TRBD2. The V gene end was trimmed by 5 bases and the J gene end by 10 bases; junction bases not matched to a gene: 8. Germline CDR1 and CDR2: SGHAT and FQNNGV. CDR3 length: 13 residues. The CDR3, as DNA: TGTGCCAGCAGCGAAACTAATAGCGGGAGCCAGTACTTC. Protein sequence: CASSETNSGSQYF.

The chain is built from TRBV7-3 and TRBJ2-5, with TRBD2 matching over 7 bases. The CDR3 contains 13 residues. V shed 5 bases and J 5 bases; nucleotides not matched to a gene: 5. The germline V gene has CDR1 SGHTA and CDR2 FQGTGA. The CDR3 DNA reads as TGTGCCAGCAGCCGAGGGAGGGCGGAGACCCAGTACTTC. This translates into CASSRGRAETQYF. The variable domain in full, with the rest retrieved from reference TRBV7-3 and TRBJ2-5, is GAGVSQTPSNKVTEKGKYVELRCDPISGHTALYWYRQSLGQGPEFLIYFQGTGAADDSGLPNDRFFAVRPEGSVSTLKIQRTERGDSAVYLCASSRGRAETQYFGPGTRLLVL.

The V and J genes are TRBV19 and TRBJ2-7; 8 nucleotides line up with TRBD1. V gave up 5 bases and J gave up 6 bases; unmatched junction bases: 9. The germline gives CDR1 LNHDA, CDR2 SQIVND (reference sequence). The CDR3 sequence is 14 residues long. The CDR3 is CASSLKGDRSEQYF. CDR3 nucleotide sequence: TGTGCCAGTAGTCTCAAGGGGGACAGGTCCGAGCAGTACTTC.

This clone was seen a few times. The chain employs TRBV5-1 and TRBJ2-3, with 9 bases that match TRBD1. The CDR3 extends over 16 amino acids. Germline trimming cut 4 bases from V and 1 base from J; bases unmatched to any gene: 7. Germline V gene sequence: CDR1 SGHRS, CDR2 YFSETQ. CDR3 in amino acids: CASSQKQGAGTDTQYF. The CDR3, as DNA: TGCGCCAGCAGCCAGAAACAGGGGGCGGGCACAGATACGCAGTATTTT.

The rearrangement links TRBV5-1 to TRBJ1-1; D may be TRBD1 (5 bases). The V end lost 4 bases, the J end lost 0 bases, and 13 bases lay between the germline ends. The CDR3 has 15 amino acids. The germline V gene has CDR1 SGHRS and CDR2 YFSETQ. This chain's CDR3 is CASSGGDLLNTEAFF. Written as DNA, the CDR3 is TGCGCCAGCAGCGGAGGGGACCTTTTGAACACTGAAGCTTTCTTT.

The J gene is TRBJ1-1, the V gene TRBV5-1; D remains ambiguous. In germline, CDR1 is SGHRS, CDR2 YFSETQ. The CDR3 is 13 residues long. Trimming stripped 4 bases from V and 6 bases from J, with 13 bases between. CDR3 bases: TGCGCCAGCAGCCTGGCTCGGGGATCTGAAGCTTTCTTT. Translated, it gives CASSLARGSEAFF.